The clone carrying this TCR beta chain was counted at least ten times. As yet, its antigen is unknown. The data stem from a study of T cells in Graves' hyperthyroidism and ophthalmopathy. Study conclusions and caveats: Stable hyperthyroidism was separated from ophthalmopathy by a model based on 13 V-J features. Blood held most thyroid clonotypes expanded above 0.001 frequency.

Authors of the study amplified TCR beta CDR3 regions from RNA transcripts. First-round RT-PCR of the TCR CDR3 relied on the HTBI primer set. In TCRdb, the multiplex PCR reads were re-called with MiXCR into one record per CDR3 protein. The sample consists of fewer than 700,000 distinct CDR3 sequences, roughly 17% of them appearing once. In patients aged 18 to 65, hyperthyroidism was newly diagnosed, with duration under 2 months. Sequenced sample: blood. The TCR comes from a woman aged 25 to 45 with Graves' hyperthyroidism.

The CDR3 nucleotides read TGTGCCAGCAGTGAAGGAGAGGGACTCTTCACCGGGGAGCTGTTTTTT. It specifies CASSEGEGLFTGELFF. The rearrangement uses TRBV2 and TRBJ2-2, with a weak D call TRBD2 (6 bases). V was clipped by 1 base and J by 4 bases, with 13 bases between them. In germline, CDR1 is SNHLY, CDR2 FYNNEI. This CDR3 region has 16 residues.